The T cell receptor (beta chain) described here comes from a study of OX40 agonist ivuxolimab in advanced cancers. Whole-study context: Having had anti-PD-1, anti-PD-L1 or anti-CTLA-4 therapy before was allowed, and around 44% had some.

V dropped 7 bases and J dropped 6 bases, with 20 bases sitting between them. The CDR3 is made up of 15 amino acids. Germline V gives CDR1 SGHRS, CDR2 YFSETQ. This table comes from immunoSEQ multiplex PCR, and its TCRdb copy is limited to in-frame clones, with some not included. Of some 74,000 clones in the sample, over 75% are singletons; the top ten hold over 3%. This chain joins TRBV5-1 and TRBJ2-1; D perhaps matches TRBD2 (6 bases). The sample consisted of CD4+ or CD8+ T cells sorted from blood, taken in a trial of the OX40 agonist ivuxolimab. The receptor was isolated from an adult with an advanced solid tumor such as melanoma, head and neck, liver or kidney cancer. CDR3 region: CASWRGGDPSNEQFF. CDR3 nucleotides: TGCGCCAGCTGGAGGGGCGGGGACCCCTCCAATGAGCAGTTCTTC.